These 21 T cell receptor beta chains share one sample of origin, sequenced in a study of radiation and T cells in renal cell carcinoma. Time point given: baseline pretreatment blood. Indicated treatment: 15 Gy SBRT to primary tumor, nephrectomy 4 weeks later. Sequencing was performed with immunoSEQ multiplex PCR; in TCRdb, only in-frame clones are kept and a portion is missing. This table has approximately 100,000 clones, approximately 86% appearing once. The source was blood, collected from a patient whose treatment included radiotherapy and nephrectomy. The source is a man aged 45-65 years with renal cell carcinoma.

The V call is TRBV11-2, the J call TRBJ2-5, with D maybe TRBD1 (6 bases). Germline assignment: CDR1 SGHAT and CDR2 FQNNGV. Trimming stripped 2 bases from V and 2 bases from J, with 9 bases between. The CDR3 has 14 amino acids. This CDR3 reads CASSLNGQQETQYF. For the CDR3, the DNA is TGTGCCAGCAGCTTAAACGGACAGCAAGAGACCCAGTACTTC.

This chain links TRBV5-1 with TRBJ1-4, with D possibly TRBD1 on 6 matching bases. This CDR3 comprises 14 residues. Germline lookup yields CDR1 SGHRS and CDR2 YFSETQ. Trimming took off 4 bases at V and 3 bases at J, with 10 bases between the two ends. The DNA for the CDR3 is TGCGCCAGCAGCACCAGGGGCCCTAATGAAAAACTGTTTTTT. It specifies CASSTRGPNEKLFF.

V and J are TRBV9 and TRBJ2-5, with D perhaps matching TRBD2 (6 bases). Trimming removed 7 bases from V and 6 bases from J, with 19 bases in between. Germline V gene lookup returns CDR1 SGDLS and CDR2 YYNGEE. The length of the CDR3 is 14 residues. CDR3 coding DNA: TGTGCCAGCGGATCCGGGGGATACGGAAAGACCCAGTACTTC. Translating gives CASGSGGYGKTQYF. Variable domain in full (rest from reference TRBV9 and TRBJ2-5): DSGVTQTPKHLITATGQRVTLRCSPRSGDLSVYWYQQSLDQGLQFLIQYYNGEERAKGNILERFSAQQFPDLHSELNLSSLELGDSALYFCASGSGGYGKTQYFGPGTRLLVL.

The V call is TRBV6-5, the J call TRBJ2-7; no definite D call. The germline V and J ends were trimmed by 0 bases and 3 bases, with 6 bases remaining between them. The germline V gene has CDR1 MNHEY and CDR2 SVGAGI. The CDR3 has 13 amino acids. CDR3 sequence: CASSYSTLYEQYF. CDR3 coding DNA: TGTGCCAGCAGTTACTCTACCCTCTACGAGCAGTACTTC.

This clone appeared a single time. In DNA form, the CDR3 reads TGTGCCTGGAGTTACTCGACTTGGGGTGAGCAGTTCTTC. As protein: CAWSYSTWGEQFF. The V and J genes are TRBV30 and TRBJ2-1; D unclear. There are 13 residues in the CDR3. The V and J ends lost 2 bases and 9 bases respectively, with 14 bases between them. CDR1 is GTSNPN, CDR2 SVGIG, per germline (reference sequence).

The V call is TRBV27, the J call TRBJ2-7; D gene unclear. The CDR3 is 13 residues long. CDR1 and CDR2 from the germline V gene are MNHEY and SMNVEV (reference sequence). The V end lost 5 bases, the J end lost 0 bases, and 8 bases lay between the germline ends. CDR3 amino acids: CASSQLLSYEQYF. CDR3 nucleotide sequence: TGTGCCAGCAGTCAACTCCTCTCCTACGAGCAGTACTTC.

The chain links TRBV27 to TRBJ1-1; maybe TRBD1 (5 bases). The CDR3 extends over 13 amino acids. Between the trimmed V and J ends, which lost 5 bases and 5 bases, there was a span of 12 bases. Germline V gene sequence: CDR1 MNHEY, CDR2 SMNVEV (reference sequence). CDR3 residues: CASSPWGGTEAFF. The CDR3 coding sequence is TGTGCCAGCAGTCCATGGGGGGGAACTGAAGCTTTCTTT.

The J gene is TRBJ1-1, the V gene TRBV6-5, with 7 bases fitting TRBD1. With V trimmed by 6 bases and J by 0 bases, 7 bases remained unmatched. Per the germline V gene, CDR1 is MNHEY and CDR2 is SVGAGI. This CDR3 region has 15 residues. The CDR3 DNA follows: TGTGCCAGCAGGGACCCGGGACAGATGAACACTGAAGCTTTCTTT. Its protein product is CASRDPGQMNTEAFF.

The CDR3 is CASSYPDRVNTEAFF. The CDR3 bases are TGTGCCAGCAGCTACCCGGACAGGGTGAACACTGAAGCTTTCTTT. The chain couples TRBV5-4 to TRBJ1-1; 8 positions agree with TRBD1. From germline, CDR1 is SGHNT and CDR2 YYREEE (reference sequence). The CDR3 runs to 15 residues. V lost 3 bases to trimming and J lost 0 bases; unmatched junction nucleotides: 4.

The CDR3 DNA sequence: TGCGCCAGCAGCCAATCCCCGGGACCCTACTCTGGGGCCAACGTCCTGACTTTC. Protein: CASSQSPGPYSGANVLTF. V gene TRBV4-1 combines with J gene TRBJ2-6; D tentatively reads TRBD1 or TRBD2 (5 bases each). The V gene's germline CDR1 is MGHRA and CDR2 YSYEKL. V lost 2 bases to trimming and J lost 0 bases, with 14 bases between them. This CDR3 has 18 amino acids.

The V call is TRBV5-1, the J call TRBJ1-1, with D tentatively TRBD1 (6 bases). The CDR3 is made up of 16 amino acids. From germline, CDR1 is SGHRS and CDR2 YFSETQ. The germline V and J ends were trimmed by 4 bases and 0 bases, with 16 bases remaining between them. The DNA of the CDR3 is TGCGCCAGCAGCCCTGACTGGACAGCGGTGAACACTGAAGCTTTCTTT. Translated: CASSPDWTAVNTEAFF.

This clone was seen a few times. The chain is built from TRBV4-1 and TRBJ1-1; 8 bases map to TRBD1. Losses at the gene ends were 2 bases for V and 6 bases for J; bases not matched to a gene: 11. The CDR3 runs to 16 residues. Germline CDR1 MGHRA, CDR2 YSYEKL. In nucleotides, the CDR3 is TGCGCCAGCAGCCAACCATTCGACAGGGGCAGGGCTGAAGCTTTCTTT. Translated: CASSQPFDRGRAEAFF.

The J gene is TRBJ1-2, the V gene TRBV10-3; unclear D gene. Germline lookup yields CDR1 ENHRY and CDR2 SYGVKD. CDR3 length: 11 residues. V was trimmed by 7 bases and J by 2 bases, leaving 5 bases between them. The CDR3 here is CAIMQNYGYTF. CDR3 bases: TGTGCCATCATGCAGAACTATGGCTACACCTTC.

This clone has a handful of counts. This specimen includes other DNA sequences encoding the same CDR3. This chain uses TRBV14 with TRBJ1-2; no definite D call. Germline CDR1 is SGHDN and CDR2 is FVKESK. V shed 1 base and J shed 4 bases, with 4 bases lying between them. The CDR3 totals 12 residues. DNA for the CDR3: TGTGCCAGCAGCCAAGGAGGCTATGGCTACACCTTC. Translated: CASSQGGYGYTF.

The CDR3 region has the DNA TGCGCCAGCAGCGTTACTCCGGGACAAGAGACCCAGTACTTC. Encoded protein: CASSVTPGQETQYF. The chain recombines TRBV5-1 with TRBJ2-5; perhaps TRBD2 as D (5 bases). The V gene's germline CDR1 is SGHRS and CDR2 YFSETQ. Trimming pared 4 bases from V and 2 bases from J, leaving 12 bases between. The CDR3 is made up of 14 amino acids.

The chain has TRBV2 and TRBJ1-2; D ambiguous. Trimming took off 4 bases at V and 2 bases at J, with 17 bases between the two ends. The CDR3 is made up of 16 amino acids. Germline V gene lookup returns CDR1 SNHLY and CDR2 FYNNEI. CDR3 region: CASSAWTYGRNYGYTF. The CDR3 coding sequence is TGTGCCAGCAGTGCCTGGACCTATGGCAGAAACTATGGCTACACCTTC. Full variable domain (rest looked up from reference TRBV2 and TRBJ1-2): EPEVTQTPSHQVTQMGQEVILRCVPISNHLYFYWYRQILGQKVEFLVSFYNNEISEKSEIFDDQFSVERPDGSNFTLKIRSTKLEDSAMYFCASSAWTYGRNYGYTFGSGTRLTVV.

The chain uses TRBV5-1 and TRBJ1-1; the D is unclear. The germline V and J ends were trimmed by 4 bases and 1 base, with 11 bases remaining between them. CDR3 length equals 14 residues. Germline CDR1 and CDR2: SGHRS and YFSETQ. The DNA of the CDR3 is TGCGCCAGCAGCCACGAGTCAGGGAACACTGAAGCTTTCTTT. Translation: CASSHESGNTEAFF.

V is TRBV7-9 and J is TRBJ1-3, with TRBD1 matching 10 bases. Germline V lookup: CDR1 SEHNR, CDR2 FQNEAQ (reference sequence). The CDR3 is 15 amino acids. With 5 bases clipped from V and 5 bases from J, the junction kept 6 bases outside the gene matches. The CDR3 DNA follows: TGTGCCAGCAGCCCCTCGGGACAGGGGAGAAACACCATATATTTT. This codes for CASSPSGQGRNTIYF. The full variable domain, with the rest looked up from reference TRBV7-9 and TRBJ1-3, is DTGVSQNPRHKITKRGQNVTFRCDPISEHNRLYWYRQTLGQGPEFLTYFQNEAQLEKSRLLSDRFSAERPKGSFSTLEIQRTEQGDSAMYLCASSPSGQGRNTIYFGEGSWLTVV.

Regarding this clone: Because the CDR3's place on the DNA is in doubt, the DNA is left out and the CDR3 is given as listed by TCRdb. This rearrangement joins TRBV6-5 to TRBJ1-1. Both ends counted, the CDR3 spans 15 residues. The germline V gene encodes CDR1 MNHEY and CDR2 SVGAGI. CDR3 loop: CASSPQYVGSTEAFF.

The chain has TRBV30 and TRBJ2-7, with D unclear. CDR1 is GTSNPN and CDR2 is SVGIG in the germline V gene (reference sequence). The CDR3 has 13 residues. V lost 8 bases and J lost 0, with 14 bases in between. CDR3 nucleotides: TGTGCCAGCATTAGGTCCCTCTCCTACGAGCAGTACTTC. Translation: CASIRSLSYEQYF.

CDR3 sequence: CASSYAEGAFF. The DNA for the CDR3 is TGTGCCAGCAGTTACGCAGAAGGAGCTTTCTTT. The J gene is TRBJ1-1, the V gene TRBV6-6; D gene unclear. The CDR3 length is 11 residues. In germline, CDR1 is MNHNY, CDR2 SVGAGI (reference sequence). V dropped 2 bases and J dropped 10 bases, with 8 bases sitting between them.